Sequencing of this T cell receptor (beta chain) was carried out in a study of regulatory T cells in long-lasting Graves disease. Study background: Persistent cases took antithyroid drugs over 5 years and stayed TSH receptor antibody positive.

V lost 3 bases to trimming and J lost 6 bases; unmatched junction nucleotides: 11. Germline V lookup: CDR1 MNHEY, CDR2 SMNVEV (reference sequence). The CDR3 is made up of 17 amino acids. Time point: persistent/refractory GD, antithyroid drugs over 5 years with positive TRAb. RNA isolated from PBMCs was used to make the TCR library. Building the TCR beta libraries relied on iRepertoire HTBI primers, and CDR3 regions underwent Arm-PCR. TCRdb itself ran the multiplex PCR reads through MiXCR, one entry per CDR3 protein. The sample yields fewer than 450,000 distinct CDR3 sequences, about a quarter seen once. This clonotype was detected many times. Its antigen is as yet unknown. Study conclusions and caveats: Persistent Graves' disease cases displayed lower TCR diversity than newly diagnosed ones. Persistent disease preferred TRBV28, TRBJ1-2 and TRBJ2-5. Among the persistent patients, about 3,000 public clonotypes were shared, more than the roughly 970 shared among new patients.

This specimen consisted of peripheral blood mononuclear cells (PBMCs), obtained when the disease was refractory, from a patient treated with antithyroid drugs. The sequence was collected from a female donor with Graves disease. This rearrangement joins TRBV27 to TRBJ2-2, with 9 bases aligning to TRBD1. The CDR3 nucleotides are TGTGCCAGCAGTTTCGACCCGGGACAGGGCTTCGCCGGGGAGCTGTTTTTT. Translation gives CASSFDPGQGFAGELFF.